This passage covers 10 T cell receptor beta chains from one sample sequenced in a study of cytomegalovirus exposure and HLA in healthy donors (dated by TCRdb to about 2017). The library was generated by the immunoSEQ multiplex PCR assay. The table was pulled from immuneACCESS by TCRdb, which kept in-frame rearrangements only. Such tables lose some clones; where checked, under half of the loss comes from unresolved V genes, and the rest has no known cause. A total of around 56,000 clones appear in this sample, roughly 93% of them only once. Of the sample, about 1.8% is held by the ten largest clones. What was sequenced was PBMCs. The receptors originated from a woman between 18 and 30 years old in good health and CMV-seropositive.

The gene calls are TRBV6-6 and TRBJ2-5; 12 positions match TRBD2. The germline CDR1 and CDR2 sequences are MNHNY and SVGAGI (reference sequence). This CDR3 spans 16 amino acids. V was pared by 6 bases and J by 3 bases, with 8 bases of the junction left unmatched. The CDR3 sequence is CASRYPTSGGKETQYF. DNA for the CDR3: TGTGCCAGCAGGTACCCGACTAGCGGGGGTAAAGAGACCCAGTACTTC.

This rearrangement joins TRBV19 to TRBJ1-4; D is unresolved. The CDR3 totals 13 residues. Germline V CDR1 and CDR2: LNHDA, SQIVND (reference sequence). The V end was cut by 4 bases, the J end by 5 bases, with 8 bases between. The CDR3 loop reads CASSNDRNEKLFF. As DNA, the CDR3 is TGTGCCAGTAGTAACGATCGGAATGAAAAACTGTTTTTT.

The chain couples TRBV2 to TRBJ1-2; 7 nucleotides align to TRBD1. Germline V CDR1 and CDR2: SNHLY, FYNNEI. The CDR3 extends over 15 amino acids. The ends lost 7 bases at V and 6 bases at J; junction bases unmatched: 14. This CDR3 is CASNPGPGGRHGYTF. CDR3 DNA: TGTGCCAGCAACCCTGGGCCAGGGGGTAGGCATGGCTACACCTTC. The whole variable domain, remainder taken from reference TRBV2 and TRBJ1-2, is EPEVTQTPSHQVTQMGQEVILRCVPISNHLYFYWYRQILGQKVEFLVSFYNNEISEKSEIFDDQFSVERPDGSNFTLKIRSTKLEDSAMYFCASNPGPGGRHGYTFGSGTRLTVV.

The chain employs TRBV18 and TRBJ2-7; possibly TRBD2 for D (5 bases). The germline V gene encodes CDR1 KGHSH and CDR2 LQKENI. This CDR3 comprises 12 residues. Between the trimmed V and J ends, which lost 2 bases and 4 bases, there was a span of 6 bases. CDR3 loop: CASSPEGYEQYF. As DNA, the CDR3 is TGTGCCAGCTCACCAGAGGGTTACGAGCAGTACTTC.

V and J are TRBV11-2 and TRBJ2-2; 9 bases align to TRBD1. Germline CDR1 reads SGHAT; CDR2 reads FQNNGV. This CDR3 has 16 amino acids. The V gene end was trimmed by 5 bases and the J gene end by 0 bases; junction bases not matched to a gene: 4. The DNA for the CDR3 is TGTGCCAGCAGCATACGACAGGGGGCGAACACCGGGGAGCTGTTTTTT. It yields the protein CASSIRQGANTGELFF. Full variable domain (outside the CDR3, taken from reference TRBV11-2 and TRBJ2-2): EAGVAQSPRYKIIEKRQSVAFWCNPISGHATLYWYQQILGQGPKLLIQFQNNGVVDDSQLPKDRFSAERLKGVDSTLKIQPAKLEDSAVYLCASSIRQGANTGELFFGEGSRLTVL.

The J gene is TRBJ1-5, the V gene TRBV4-1, with 9 bases lining up with TRBD1. The CDR3 contains 15 residues. Per the germline V gene, CDR1 is MGHRA and CDR2 is YSYEKL. Losses at the gene ends were 4 bases for V and 5 bases for J; bases not matched to a gene: 6. CDR3 in amino acids: CASSPGQGRDQPQHF. The CDR3 nucleotides are TGCGCCAGCAGCCCAGGACAGGGGAGGGATCAGCCCCAGCATTTT.

The chain employs TRBV11-2 and TRBJ1-2, with D unresolved. CDR3 length: 15 amino acids. Looked up from germline, CDR1 is SGHAT and CDR2 is FQNNGV. Trimming removed 5 bases from V and 3 bases from J, with 16 bases in between. The chain's CDR3 is CASSPLGQSHYGYTF. CDR3 in DNA: TGTGCCAGCAGCCCCCTAGGTCAGTCCCACTATGGCTACACCTTC.

The chain couples TRBV5-1 to TRBJ2-7, with 15 bases identical to TRBD2. Germline lookup yields CDR1 SGHRS and CDR2 YFSETQ. The ends lost 2 bases at V and 6 bases at J; junction bases unmatched: 3. The CDR3 is made up of 15 amino acids. Here the CDR3 reads CASSLPGLAGGEQYF. As DNA, the CDR3 is TGCGCCAGCAGCTTACCGGGACTAGCGGGGGGCGAGCAGTACTTC.

This chain joins TRBV18 and TRBJ1-1, with TRBD1 matching over 7 bases. This CDR3 has 13 amino acids. CDR1 and CDR2 (germline): KGHSH, LQKENI. The junction had 5 bases not matched to a gene; V was cut back by 4 bases and J by 6 bases. The CDR3: CASSLGDRAEAFF. For the CDR3, the DNA is TGTGCCAGCTCACTTGGAGACAGGGCTGAAGCTTTCTTT.

The J gene is TRBJ2-1, the V gene TRBV5-8, with a possible D match to TRBD2 (6 bases). CDR3 length: 15 amino acids. Trimming stripped 2 bases from V and 0 bases from J, with 9 bases between. Germline CDR1 and CDR2: SGHTS and YDEGEE. The CDR3 region is CASSFAGNSYNEQFF. CDR3 nucleotides: TGTGCCAGCAGCTTCGCGGGAAACTCCTACAATGAGCAGTTCTTC. Full variable domain (outside the CDR3, taken from reference TRBV5-8 and TRBJ2-1): EAGVTQSPTHLIKTRGQQATLRCSPISGHTSVYWYQQALGLGLQFLLWYDEGEERNRGNFPPRFSGRQFPNYSSELNVNALELEDSALYLCASSFAGNSYNEQFFGPGTRLTVL.